This TCR beta chain was identified during a study of T cells in Graves' hyperthyroidism and ophthalmopathy. Broader study findings: Blood also showed most of the thyroid clonotypes that were expanded above 0.001. From stable hyperthyroidism, ophthalmopathy was separated by a 13 V-J model.

A remark on this clonotype: The antigen remains undetermined.

Researchers amplified the TCR beta CDR3 regions from RNA transcripts. A set of HTBI primers served as the primers for a first-round RT-PCR of the TCR CDR3. TCRdb analysed the multiplex PCR reads with MiXCR anew, one entry per CDR3 protein. The table has more than 600,000 distinct CDR3 sequences, 16% seen once. Graves' hyperthyroidism qualified as stable when ophthalmopathy did not progress within 18 months. Isolation of PBMCs was performed on roughly 9 ml fresh peripheral blood. Trimming removed 5 bases from V and 1 base from J, with 11 bases in between. CDR1 SGHVS and CDR2 FQNEAQ come from the germline V gene. The CDR3 loop spans 14 amino acids.

The clonotype originates from a man between 18 and 29 years old with Graves' hyperthyroidism. V usage is TRBV7-8 and J usage is TRBJ2-5, with a possible D match to TRBD2 (7 bases). Sequencing was performed on blood. The chain's CDR3 is CASSKGGAQETQYF. The CDR3 DNA follows: TGTGCCAGCAGCAAAGGGGGGGCCCAAGAGACCCAGTACTTC.